The rows below give T cell receptor beta chains drawn from one sample of a study of identical twins. TCRdb called the 5' RACE reads again in MiXCR, with one record for every CDR3 protein. Found here are 200,000 to 250,000 distinct CDR3 sequences, roughly a tenth of them singletons; the top ten hold 9% to 10%. The sample comprised memory T cells sorted from blood. These receptors all come from a man between 45 and 60 years old in good health. Both conserved end residues are part of each CDR3. The D gene is left open where the match is weak. The size field is filled for only some rows; it gives once, few, many or a size class.

D gene: TRBD1
V gene: TRBV29-1
J gene: TRBJ2-6
clone size: few
CDR3 protein: CSVYKQGNSGANVLTF
CDR3 DNA: TGCAGCGTTTACAAACAGGGGAACTCTGGGGCCAACGTCCTGACTTTC

D gene: .
V gene: TRBV10-3
J gene: TRBJ2-7
clone size: many
CDR3 protein: CASKLDSLAYEQYF
CDR3 DNA: TGTGCCTCAAAACTGGACAGCCTAGCCTACGAGCAGTACTTC

D gene: .
V gene: TRBV7-9
J gene: TRBJ1-3
clone size: many
CDR3 protein: CASSFMSSGNTIYF
CDR3 DNA: TGTGCCAGCAGCTTCATGAGCTCTGGAAACACCATATATTTT

D gene: .
V gene: TRBV5-6
J gene: TRBJ2-7
clone size: .
CDR3 protein: CASSFQQLYEQYF
CDR3 DNA: TGTGCCAGCAGCTTCCAACAGCTCTACGAGCAGTACTTC

D gene: TRBD2
V gene: TRBV28
J gene: TRBJ2-5
clone size: few
CDR3 protein: CASSAVGTSGGAFRETQYF
CDR3 DNA: TGTGCCAGCAGTGCGGTCGGGACTAGCGGGGGGGCATTTAGAGAGACCCAGTACTTC

D gene: .
V gene: TRBV3-1
J gene: TRBJ2-5
clone size: many
CDR3 protein: CASSRFTGTEKETQYF
CDR3 DNA: TGTGCCAGCAGCCGATTTACCGGGACCGAAAAAGAGACCCAGTACTTC

D gene: .
V gene: TRBV20-1
J gene: TRBJ2-7
clone size: many
CDR3 protein: CSARDQGQTREQYF
CDR3 DNA: TGCAGTGCTAGAGATCAGGGGCAGACTCGCGAGCAGTACTTC

D gene: .
V gene: TRBV29-1
J gene: TRBJ2-2
clone size: many
CDR3 protein: CSVDGPTAGELFF
CDR3 DNA: TGCAGCGTTGATGGTCCCACGGCCGGGGAGCTGTTTTTT

D gene: TRBD2
V gene: TRBV29-1
J gene: TRBJ2-1
clone size: .
CDR3 protein: CSVEPGLATLSSYNEQFF
CDR3 DNA: TGCAGCGTTGAGCCGGGACTAGCAACTCTGAGCTCCTACAATGAGCAGTTCTTC

D gene: TRBD1
V gene: TRBV7-2
J gene: TRBJ1-2
clone size: many
CDR3 protein: CASSREVFDRGHGYTF
CDR3 DNA: TGTGCCAGCAGCAGAGAGGTGTTCGACAGGGGTCATGGCTACACCTTC

D gene: .
V gene: TRBV18
J gene: TRBJ2-7
clone size: few
CDR3 protein: CASSPTSQSYEQYF
CDR3 DNA: TGTGCCAGCTCACCTACAAGTCAATCCTACGAGCAGTACTTC

D gene: .
V gene: TRBV29-1
J gene: TRBJ1-2
clone size: .
CDR3 protein: CSAAGDINYGYTF
CDR3 DNA: TGCAGCGCCGCCGGGGACATTAACTATGGCTACACCTTC

D gene: .
V gene: TRBV28
J gene: TRBJ2-5
clone size: .
CDR3 protein: CASTRGGQETQYF
CDR3 DNA: TGTGCCAGCACCAGGGGGGGCCAAGAGACCCAGTACTTC

D gene: .
V gene: TRBV20-1
J gene: TRBJ2-7
clone size: .
CDR3 protein: CSARDPRTPSSYEQYF
CDR3 DNA: TGCAGTGCTAGAGATCCAAGGACCCCGAGCTCCTACGAGCAGTACTTC

D gene: .
V gene: TRBV27
J gene: TRBJ1-1
clone size: few
CDR3 protein: CASRPWTSLNTEAFF
CDR3 DNA: TGTGCCAGCAGACCCTGGACCTCTTTGAACACTGAAGCTTTCTTT

D gene: TRBD1
V gene: TRBV7-2
J gene: TRBJ1-1
clone size: many
CDR3 protein: CASSLGTGATEAFF
CDR3 DNA: TGTGCCAGCAGCTTGGGGACAGGGGCTACTGAAGCTTTCTTT

D gene: .
V gene: TRBV6-5
J gene: TRBJ2-2
clone size: few
CDR3 protein: CASSYGGSSEHTGELFF
CDR3 DNA: TGTGCCAGCAGTTACGGGGGCAGTTCGGAACACACCGGGGAGCTGTTTTTT

D gene: .
V gene: TRBV30
J gene: TRBJ2-7
clone size: many
CDR3 protein: CAWSSGLSLPVYEQYF
CDR3 DNA: TGTGCCTGGAGTTCAGGTCTTTCTCTACCCGTCTACGAGCAGTACTTC

D gene: .
V gene: TRBV11-2
J gene: TRBJ2-3
clone size: many
CDR3 protein: CASSYVARFTDTQYF
CDR3 DNA: TGTGCCAGCAGCTATGTTGCTAGGTTCACAGATACGCAGTATTTT

D gene: TRBD1
V gene: TRBV4-1
J gene: TRBJ1-1
clone size: many
CDR3 protein: CASSLGTGSFGEAFF
CDR3 DNA: TGCGCCAGCAGCCTCGGGACAGGGTCCTTTGGTGAAGCTTTCTTT

D gene: .
V gene: TRBV7-6
J gene: TRBJ2-7
clone size: many
CDR3 protein: CASSPLDGSYEQYF
CDR3 DNA: TGTGCCAGCAGCCCCCTGGACGGCTCCTACGAGCAGTACTTC